These 7 T cell receptor beta chains originate from one sample sequenced in a study of blood T cell repertoires in COVID-19. Assay used: immunoSEQ multiplex PCR; TCRdb lists only in-frame clones, some missing. The profile shows approximately 460,000 clones, approximately 89% of them singletons. The specimen sequenced was peripheral blood. The receptor source for this set is a young man with COVID-19, enrolled during active disease.

This clone was seen just once. The chain recombines TRBV3-1 (or the pseudogene TRBV3-2) with TRBJ2-5, with TRBD2 identical over 11 bases. V gave up 4 bases and J gave up 7 bases; unmatched junction bases: 11. This CDR3 has 16 amino acids. Germline CDR1 and CDR2: LGHDT and YNNKEL (reference sequence). CDR3: CASSRSSGGPSGTQYF. CDR3 in DNA: TGTGCCAGCAGCCGATCTAGCGGGGGGCCGTCAGGGACCCAGTACTTC.

The chain employs TRBV4-1 and TRBJ2-6; TRBD2 is a possible D gene (5 bases). The CDR3 covers 16 residues. Germline assignment: CDR1 MGHRA and CDR2 YSYEKL. Trimming pared 3 bases from V and 0 bases from J, leaving 9 bases between. CDR3 sequence (DNA): TGCGCCAGCAGCCATCTACGGGGCTCTGGGGCCAACGTCCTGACTTTC. This codes for CASSHLRGSGANVLTF.

The chain combines TRBV18 with TRBJ2-7; TRBD1 matches 9 bases. Germline CDR1 KGHSH, CDR2 LQKENI. This CDR3 comprises 13 residues. Germline trimming cut 3 bases from V and 4 bases from J; bases unmatched to any gene: 1. The CDR3 DNA follows: TGTGCCAGCTCACCGACAGGGGGATACGAGCAGTACTTC. It encodes CASSPTGGYEQYF.

In DNA, the CDR3 is TGCGCCAGCAGCTCGGGACTGGCAGAGGTGGGGACCCAGTACTTC. Translating gives CASSSGLAEVGTQYF. The chain has TRBV5-1 and TRBJ2-5, with a possible D match to TRBD2 (6 bases). This CDR3 spans 15 amino acids. Germline V CDR1 and CDR2: SGHRS, YFSETQ. V lost 3 bases, J lost 7 bases, and 19 bases lay in between.

The chain employs TRBV11-2 and TRBJ1-5; the match to TRBD1 covers 9 bases. The germline V gene encodes CDR1 SGHAT and CDR2 FQNNGV. V was pared by 6 bases and J by 5 bases, with 5 bases of the junction left unmatched. This CDR3 comprises 14 residues. The CDR3 bases are TGTGCCAGCAGACAGACAGGGGGGGATCAGCCCCAGCATTTT. Translated, it gives CASRQTGGDQPQHF.

This chain connects TRBV5-3 to TRBJ1-1, with 7 bases identical to TRBD1. TRBV5-3 is marked as an open reading frame, function uncertain. V trimming: 5 bases; J trimming: 1 base; junction bases outside the gene matches: 8. The CDR3 totals 15 residues. In nucleotides, the CDR3 is TGTGCCAGAAGGAAGGGGACAGCCACGAACACTGAAGCTTTCTTT. Its protein product is CARRKGTATNTEAFF.

CDR3 bases: TGTGCCACCGGGACAGGGGAAAGTTCACCCCTCCACTTT. Translated, it gives CATGTGESSPLHF. This chain uses TRBV19 with TRBJ1-6, with TRBD1 identical over 10 bases. Unmatched junction bases numbered 6, after V lost 10 bases and J lost 9 bases. The CDR3 spans 13 residues. Germline lookup yields CDR1 LNHDA and CDR2 SQIVND (reference sequence).